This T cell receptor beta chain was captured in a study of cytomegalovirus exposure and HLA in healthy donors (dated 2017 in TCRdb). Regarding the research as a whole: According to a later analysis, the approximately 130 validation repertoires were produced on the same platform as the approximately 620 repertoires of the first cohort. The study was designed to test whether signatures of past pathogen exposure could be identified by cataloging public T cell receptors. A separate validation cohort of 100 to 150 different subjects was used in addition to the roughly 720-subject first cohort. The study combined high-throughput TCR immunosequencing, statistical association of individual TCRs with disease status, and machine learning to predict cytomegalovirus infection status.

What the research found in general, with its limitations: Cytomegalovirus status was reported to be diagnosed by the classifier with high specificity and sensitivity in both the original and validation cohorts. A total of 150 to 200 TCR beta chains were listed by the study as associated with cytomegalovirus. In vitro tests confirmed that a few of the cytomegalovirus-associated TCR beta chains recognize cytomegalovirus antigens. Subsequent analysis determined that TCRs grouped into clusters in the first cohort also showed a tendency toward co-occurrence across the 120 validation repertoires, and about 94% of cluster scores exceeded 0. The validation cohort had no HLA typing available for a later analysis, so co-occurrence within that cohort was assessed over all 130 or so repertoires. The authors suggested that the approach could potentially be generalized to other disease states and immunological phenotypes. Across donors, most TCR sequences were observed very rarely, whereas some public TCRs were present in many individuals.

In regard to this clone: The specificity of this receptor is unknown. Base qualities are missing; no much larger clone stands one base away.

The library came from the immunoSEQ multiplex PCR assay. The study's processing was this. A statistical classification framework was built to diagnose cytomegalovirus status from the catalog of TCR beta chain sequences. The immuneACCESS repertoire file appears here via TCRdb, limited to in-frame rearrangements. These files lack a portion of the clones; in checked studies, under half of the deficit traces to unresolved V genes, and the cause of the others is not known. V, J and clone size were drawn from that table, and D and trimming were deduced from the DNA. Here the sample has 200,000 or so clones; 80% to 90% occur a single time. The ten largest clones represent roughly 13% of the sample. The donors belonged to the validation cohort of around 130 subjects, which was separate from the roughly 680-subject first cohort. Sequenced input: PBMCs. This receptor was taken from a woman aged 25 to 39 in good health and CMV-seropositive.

The base sequence is TGCAGCGCCGGGACTAGCGGAACCTCCTACAATGAGCAGTTCTTC. Translated, it reads CSAGTSGTSYNEQFF. The V and J genes are TRBV29-1 and TRBJ2-1, and 11 bases in between align with TRBD2. Via the germline V gene, CDR1 is SQVTM and CDR2 ANQGSEA. Trimming removed 7 bases from V and 0 bases from J; the gene matches leave 5 bases unexplained. The CDR3 contains 15 residues, cysteine and phenylalanine counted. CDR3 DNA is the only sequence kept; it has 45 bases, read in frame from the first base.